The present TCR beta chain was sequenced within a study of CD8 T cells in Susac syndrome. Peripheral blood CD8+ and CD4+ T cells were profiled by TCR beta sequencing. The CDR3 has 14 residues. V was pared by 3 bases and J by 6 bases, with 5 bases of the junction left unmatched. The germline gives CDR1 MNHEY, CDR2 SMNVEV (reference sequence). When the RNA was reverse transcribed, random hexamers were used with an input of about 0.45 to 1 ug. Amplification of TCR beta CDR3 was carried out by immunoSEQ multiplex PCR, which covered 54 Vbeta and 13 Jbeta segments. One entry per CDR3 protein results from TCRdb running MiXCR on the immunoSEQ multiplex PCR reads. The sample comprises 150,000 to 200,000 distinct CDR3 sequences, about 95% of which are singletons, and 0.15% to 0.2% rests with the top ten.

The gene calls are TRBV27 and TRBJ1-5, with 7 nucleotides matching TRBD1. The sequence was collected from a human donor with multiple sclerosis. What was sequenced was CD8+ T cells from PBMCs. CDR3: CASSFEGAGQPQHF. The CDR3 region has the DNA TGTGCCAGCAGTTTTGAGGGGGCTGGTCAGCCCCAGCATTTT.